This T cell receptor (beta chain) originates from a study of STAT5B mutations in CD4+ large granular lymphocyte leukemia. The table came from immunoSEQ multiplex PCR; TCRdb's copy has only in-frame clones and leaves some out. This sample has 20,000 to 25,000 clones, with approximately 81% found just once. Healthy controls were blood donor buffy coats. Per germline, CDR1 MDHEN and CDR2 SYDVKM. The CDR3 consists of 15 residues. The junction had 14 bases not matched to a gene; V was cut back by 8 bases and J by 5 bases. Specimen: CD4+ T cells from blood buffy coats. The V gene is TRBV28, the J gene TRBJ2-5; 7 bases are shared with TRBD2. This TCR came from a human donor in good health. The CDR3 DNA sequence: TGTGCCAGCGGAGAAGGGTGGCGACTAGCCGAGACCCAGTACTTC. This translates into CASGEGWRLAETQYF.